These 21 T cell receptor beta chains originate from one sample sequenced in a study of CD4 T cell repertoires in COVID-19. No culture step preceded sequencing of the ex vivo isolated memory T cells. Some clones are missing from TCRdb's copy, which holds only in-frame ones; the method was immunoSEQ multiplex PCR. The sample lists under 30,000 clones, about 93% occurring once. Here the sequenced sample was circulating follicular helper CD4+ T cells (cTfh) from blood, taken before the COVID-19 pandemic. The origin of the receptors is a human donor who had COVID-19.

The CDR3 DNA follows: TGTGCCAGCTCACCACCGTCCCCGGGGGGAAACATTCAGTACTTC. Its translation: CASSPPSPGGNIQYF. The chain links TRBV18 to TRBJ2-4; 7 bases match TRBD2. CDR1 KGHSH and CDR2 LQKENI come from the germline V gene. The CDR3 spans 15 residues. Losses at the gene ends were 0 bases for V and 6 bases for J; bases not matched to a gene: 5.

This chain links TRBV28 with TRBJ1-2; D remains unclear. The CDR3 is 12 residues long. The germline V gene encodes CDR1 MDHEN and CDR2 SYDVKM. Trimming took 7 bases from V and 8 from J, leaving 14 bases between them. CDR3 bases: TGTGCCAGCACCATAAGCATGCGAGGCTACACCTTC. It is translated as CASTISMRGYTF.

The chain is built from TRBV9 and TRBJ2-1; the match to TRBD2 covers 10 bases. The ends lost 4 bases at V and 7 bases at J; junction bases unmatched: 8. Germline V lookup: CDR1 SGDLS, CDR2 YYNGEE. This CDR3 comprises 15 residues. The CDR3 loop is CASSLSGGDLNEQFF. Here the CDR3 DNA reads TGTGCCAGCAGCCTCAGCGGGGGGGATTTAAATGAGCAGTTCTTC.

The chain recombines TRBV7-9 with TRBJ2-3; D not resolved. The V gene lost 2 bases and the J gene lost 6 bases, with 9 bases spanning the gap. The CDR3 spans 13 residues. Germline V CDR1 and CDR2: SEHNR, FQNEAQ (reference sequence). CDR3 nucleotide sequence: TGTGCCAGCAGCTTAAGAGCTTTCGATACGCAGTATTTT. Translating gives CASSLRAFDTQYF.

V usage is TRBV5-1 and J usage is TRBJ2-7; the match to TRBD2 covers 8 bases. The length of the CDR3 is 15 residues. Germline CDR1 is SGHRS and CDR2 is YFSETQ. The V and J ends lost 0 bases and 0 bases, in that order; junction bases with no gene match: 2. CDR3 sequence: CASSLGAGASYEQYF. Here the CDR3 DNA reads TGCGCCAGCAGCTTGGGAGCGGGAGCCTCCTACGAGCAGTACTTC.

The V call is TRBV19, the J call TRBJ2-1; TRBD2 might be the D (6 bases). CDR1 and CDR2 (germline): LNHDA, SQIVND (reference sequence). This CDR3 has 14 amino acids. The V end lost 8 bases, the J end lost 7 bases, and 18 bases lay between the germline ends. The CDR3, as DNA: TGTGCCAGTGAAGACGGTAGAGGGAGGAATGAGCAGTTCTTC. It is translated as CASEDGRGRNEQFF.

CDR3 amino acids: CASSLNTGQGYEQYF. The CDR3, as DNA: TGTGCCAGCAGCTTAAACACCGGACAGGGGTACGAGCAGTACTTC. The gene calls are TRBV7-8 and TRBJ2-7; TRBD1 agrees at 9 bases. The V gene end was trimmed by 2 bases and the J gene end by 4 bases; junction bases not matched to a gene: 6. The CDR3 spans 15 residues. Germline assignment: CDR1 SGHVS and CDR2 FQNEAQ.

The chain recombines TRBV28 with TRBJ1-1; no clear D gene. This CDR3 comprises 15 residues. With 3 bases removed from V and 1 base from J, the gap between germline ends came to 12 bases. Germline V gives CDR1 MDHEN, CDR2 SYDVKM. The CDR3 DNA follows: TGTGCCAGCAGTTTCGGCGGGGAAGGGAACACTGAAGCTTTCTTT. This gives the protein CASSFGGEGNTEAFF.

The rearrangement joins TRBV6-1 to TRBJ1-5; 7 positions match TRBD1. With V trimmed by 2 bases and J by 6 bases, 4 bases remained unmatched. Per germline, CDR1 MNHNS and CDR2 SASEGT. The CDR3 covers 14 residues. The CDR3, as DNA: TGTGCCAGCAGTGAATCGGACAGGTTTCAGCCCCAGCATTTT. Its protein is CASSESDRFQPQHF.

In its sample, this clone was seen a few times. The rearrangement joins TRBV19 to TRBJ1-5; TRBD1 aligns across 9 bases. Per the germline V gene, CDR1 is LNHDA and CDR2 is SQIVND (reference sequence). V trimming: 4 bases; J trimming: 2 bases; junction bases outside the gene matches: 6. This CDR3 comprises 16 residues. In nucleotides, the CDR3 is TGTGCCAGTAGTAAAGACAGGGGGGTGCGCAATCAGCCCCAGCATTTT. This codes for CASSKDRGVRNQPQHF.

This rearrangement joins TRBV4-1 to TRBJ1-2; D is possibly TRBD1 (5 bases). Germline assignment: CDR1 MGHRA and CDR2 YSYEKL. V dropped 4 bases and J dropped 4 bases, with 16 bases sitting between them. This CDR3 comprises 15 residues. The CDR3 region has the DNA TGCGCCAGCAGCCCCCAGGGAGGCCCGAGCTATGGCTACACCTTC. Residues: CASSPQGGPSYGYTF.

This clone was recorded a few times. The chain joins TRBV5-8 to TRBJ1-3; D may be TRBD1 (6 bases). The CDR3 spans 14 residues. Trimming pared 4 bases from V and 8 bases from J, leaving 16 bases between. CDR1 is SGHTS, CDR2 YDEGEE, per germline. DNA for the CDR3: TGTGCCAGCAGCCGAGGACAGATGTCAGACACCATATATTTT. This translates into CASSRGQMSDTIYF.

The V and J genes are TRBV9 and TRBJ2-1, with TRBD2 matching 10 bases. From germline, CDR1 is SGDLS and CDR2 YYNGEE. Trimming removed 0 bases from V and 9 bases from J; junction bases left unmatched: 6. CDR3 size: 15 residues. Here the CDR3 DNA reads TGTGCCAGCAGCGTAGAAGCGGGGGGGTTTACTGAGCAGTTCTTC. Residues: CASSVEAGGFTEQFF.

This chain uses TRBV14 with TRBJ2-7; the D gene is possibly TRBD2 (6 bases). The CDR3 contains 14 residues. Trimming took off 4 bases at V and 3 bases at J, with 13 bases between the two ends. Germline assignment: CDR1 SGHDN and CDR2 FVKESK. The DNA for the CDR3 is TGTGCCAGCAGCCCTGGTGGGAGGAACTACGAGCAGTACTTC. Translated, it gives CASSPGGRNYEQYF. The full variable domain, rest sourced from reference TRBV14 and TRBJ2-7, is EAGVTQFPSHSVIEKGQTVTLRCDPISGHDNLYWYRRVMGKEIKFLLHFVKESKQDESGMPNNRFLAERTGGTYSTLKVQPAELEDSGVYFCASSPGGRNYEQYFGPGTRLTVT.

CDR3 residues: CASTTGGGEQYF. CDR3 bases: TGTGCCAGCACTACAGGGGGCGGCGAGCAGTACTTC. V gene TRBV28 combines with J gene TRBJ2-7; 9 bases are shared with TRBD1. The CDR3 runs 12 residues. The trim removed 7 bases at V and 6 bases at J, leaving 4 bases unmatched. CDR1 MDHEN and CDR2 SYDVKM come from the germline V gene.

The chain has TRBV6-5 and TRBJ1-2; TRBD1 aligns across 7 bases. Germline V gene data show CDR1 as MNHEY and CDR2 as SVGAGI. V lost 2 bases, J lost 5 bases, and 2 bases stayed unmatched. This CDR3 is built from 13 residues. The CDR3 DNA follows: TGTGCCAGCAGTTACGACAGGGATTATGGCTACACCTTC. Encoded protein: CASSYDRDYGYTF.

The gene calls are TRBV28 and TRBJ2-7, with TRBD2 as a possible D gene (6 bases). The CDR3 has 14 amino acids. The germline CDR1 and CDR2 sequences are MDHEN and SYDVKM. V was cut by 3 bases and J by 4 bases, with 13 bases left in between. In DNA form, the CDR3 reads TGTGCCAGCAGTTTGAGCGGCGGGGATTACGAGCAGTACTTC. The encoded protein is CASSLSGGDYEQYF.

The V call is TRBV11-2, the J call TRBJ2-1, with 9 bases matching TRBD1. The CDR3 is made up of 14 amino acids. Germline V gives CDR1 SGHAT, CDR2 FQNNGV. V shed 6 bases, J shed 9 bases, and the junction held 9 bases outside the gene matches. CDR3 DNA sequence: TGTGCCAGCAGGGGGGGGACAGGGATATTTGAGCAGTTCTTC. Residues: CASRGGTGIFEQFF.

The chain links TRBV14 to TRBJ2-7, with 7 bases lining up with TRBD1. In germline, CDR1 is SGHDN, CDR2 FVKESK. The V segment lost 4 bases and the J segment 3 bases; nucleotides outside the gene matches: 0. The CDR3 extends over 12 amino acids. CDR3 bases: TGTGCCAGCAGCCGGGACAGCTACGAGCAGTACTTC. Protein sequence: CASSRDSYEQYF.

CDR3 DNA: TGTGCCAGCAGTTTCCTCCCAGGGGGCACTGAAGCTTTCTTT. Protein sequence: CASSFLPGGTEAFF. V and J are TRBV28 and TRBJ1-1; 7 bases match TRBD1. Per germline, CDR1 MDHEN and CDR2 SYDVKM. This CDR3 is built from 14 residues. Germline trimming cut 3 bases from V and 4 bases from J; bases unmatched to any gene: 5.

This clone was observed once. V gene TRBV7-8 combines with J gene TRBJ1-2; 8 bases line up with TRBD1. From germline, CDR1 is SGHVS and CDR2 FQNEAQ. Losses at the gene ends were 1 base for V and 6 bases for J; bases not matched to a gene: 7. This CDR3 contains 15 residues. The chain's CDR3 is CASSLEFQGADGYTF. The CDR3 bases are TGTGCCAGCAGCTTAGAGTTTCAGGGGGCTGATGGCTACACCTTC.